The 14 T cell receptor beta chains presented below share a single source sample, sequenced in a study of CD8+CD57+ T cells in acquired aplastic anemia. Patients sequenced had flow cytometry evidence of CD8+CD57+ cell expansion. According to the study, genomic DNA was the template for TCR beta VDJ and CDR3 profiling. Each CDR3 protein is one row after TCRdb ran MiXCR on the reads. The sample records some 92,000 distinct CDR3 sequences, less than 75% being singletons. The specimen sequenced was sorted CD4+, CD8+, or CD8+CD57+ T cells (not recorded which) from PBMCs. The origin of the receptors is a human donor with aplastic anemia.

The chain combines TRBV20-1 with TRBJ2-7, with 9 bases aligning to TRBD2. There are 15 residues in the CDR3. The V segment lost 4 bases and the J segment 6 bases; nucleotides outside the gene matches: 13. CDR1 and CDR2 from the germline V gene are DFQATT and SNEGSKA (reference sequence). CDR3 coding DNA: TGCAGTGCTAAGGTTGGCGGGAGGGCCGAGTCCGAGCAGTACTTC. The encoded protein is CSAKVGGRAESEQYF.

A note on this clonotype: One junction end disagrees with the germline gene, perhaps due to a read error. CDR3 protein: CSASRADSYGYTF. The CDR3 bases are TGCAGTGCTAGTAGGGCGGACTCCTATGGCTACACTTTC. The chain employs TRBV20-1 and TRBJ1-2; no definite D call. This CDR3 region has 13 residues. The germline V gene encodes CDR1 DFQATT and CDR2 SNEGSKA (reference sequence).

This clonotype is a singleton in its sample. The chain uses TRBV29-1 and TRBJ2-1; D may be TRBD2 (6 bases). V lost 3 bases, J lost 0 bases, and 24 bases lay in between. The germline V gene encodes CDR1 SQVTM and CDR2 ANQGSEA. The CDR3 has 19 amino acids. The CDR3: CSVDGGLFIQESSYNEQFF. Written as DNA, the CDR3 is TGCAGCGTTGACGGAGGGCTTTTCATCCAGGAGAGCTCCTACAATGAGCAGTTCTTC.

The chain links TRBV15 to TRBJ1-2; D is possibly TRBD1 (6 bases). The V and J ends lost 2 bases and 5 bases respectively, with 15 bases between them. The CDR3 is made up of 15 amino acids. CDR1 is LNHNV, CDR2 YYDKDF, per germline (reference sequence). The CDR3 reads CATSRKGGSGYGYTF. DNA of the CDR3: TGTGCCACCAGCAGAAAAGGGGGATCAGGGTATGGCTACACCTTC.

About this clonotype itself: One end of the junction is discordant with germline, which a read error may explain. V is TRBV20-1 and J is TRBJ2-5; TRBD2 aligns across 9 bases. The CDR3 has 15 residues. From germline, CDR1 is DFQATT and CDR2 SNEGSKA (reference sequence). CDR3 coding DNA: TGCAGTGCCAGAGGCCATAGCGGGAGTTCAGAGACCCAGTACTTC. This translates into CSARGHSGSSETQYF.

V is TRBV7-8 and J is TRBJ2-5; TRBD1 agrees at 7 bases. Trimming at V came to 0 bases and at J to 1 base, leaving 2 bases not matched to a gene. The CDR3 is 15 amino acids. The V gene's germline CDR1 is SGHVS and CDR2 FQNEAQ. In nucleotides, the CDR3 is TGTGCCAGCAGCTTAGCGGGACAGCGCCAAGAGACCCAGTACTTC. Protein sequence: CASSLAGQRQETQYF. The complete variable domain, with remaining parts taken from reference TRBV7-8 and TRBJ2-5, reads GAGVSQSPRYKVAKRGQDVALRCDPISGHVSLFWYQQALGQGPEFLTYFQNEAQLDKSGLPSDRFFAERPEGSVSTLKIQRTQQEDSAVYLCASSLAGQRQETQYFGPGTRLLVL.

This clonotype has just a few counts. This chain uses TRBV4-2 with TRBJ2-3; 7 bases align to TRBD1. Per germline, CDR1 LGHNA and CDR2 YNFKEQ. The CDR3 is made up of 16 amino acids. J was trimmed by 1 base and V by 4 bases; bases with no gene match: 8. The CDR3 reads CASSPDRVRGTDTQYF. CDR3 nucleotides: TGTGCCAGCAGCCCAGACAGGGTTCGGGGCACAGATACGCAGTATTTT.

The rearrangement links TRBV20-1 to TRBJ1-5; no reliable D call. The ends were cut back, 3 bases at V and 0 bases at J, with 12 bases in the middle. The CDR3 covers 15 residues. CDR1 is DFQATT and CDR2 is SNEGSKA in the germline V gene (reference sequence). Here the CDR3 DNA reads TGCAGTGCTAGCGGTCTAGGAAATAGCAATCAGCCCCAGCATTTT. Amino acids: CSASGLGNSNQPQHF.

The genes are TRBV20-1 and TRBJ2-1, with 15 positions matching TRBD2. Germline CDR1 DFQATT, CDR2 SNEGSKA (reference sequence). The ends lost 6 bases at V and 9 bases at J; junction bases unmatched: 9. There are 15 residues in the CDR3. CDR3 nucleotide sequence: TGCAGTGCACCTAGGACTAGCGGGGGGGTGGGTGAGCAGTTCTTC. This translates into CSAPRTSGGVGEQFF.

This chain joins TRBV20-1 and TRBJ2-3, with a possible D match to TRBD2 (5 bases). This CDR3 has 13 residues. With 6 bases removed from V and 3 bases from J, the gap between germline ends came to 13 bases. The germline V gene encodes CDR1 DFQATT and CDR2 SNEGSKA (reference sequence). The CDR3 DNA reads as TGCAGTGCCCAGCGGTCGGGGACAGATACGCAGTATTTT. This encodes CSAQRSGTDTQYF.

J is TRBJ1-1 and V is TRBV19; the D gene is possibly TRBD1 (6 bases). CDR3 length equals 13 residues. With 6 bases removed from V and 4 bases from J, the gap between germline ends came to 12 bases. The germline gives CDR1 LNHDA, CDR2 SQIVND (reference sequence). In DNA, the CDR3 is TGTGCCAGTAGCTTAATCAGGGGCACTGAAGCTTTCTTT. It yields the protein CASSLIRGTEAFF.

At least ten counts were recorded for this clonotype. The chain is built from TRBV5-4 and TRBJ2-6, with TRBD1 matching 7 bases. Germline V gives CDR1 SGHNT, CDR2 YYREEE (reference sequence). Losses at the gene ends were 3 bases for V and 3 bases for J; bases not matched to a gene: 3. The CDR3 runs 15 residues. CDR3 protein: CASSSTGVGANVLTF. CDR3 coding DNA: TGTGCCAGCAGCTCCACAGGGGTTGGGGCCAACGTCCTGACTTTC.

The chain combines TRBV10-3 with TRBJ1-4, with D possibly matching TRBD1 (6 bases). Germline values: CDR1 ENHRY, CDR2 SYGVKD. The CDR3 consists of 12 residues. V was pared by 10 bases and J by 7 bases, with 13 bases between. This CDR3 reads CASRGVAEKLFF. The CDR3 DNA reads TGTGCCAGCAGGGGTGTGGCTGAAAAACTGTTTTTT.

The chain has TRBV5-1 and TRBJ2-1; 7 bases agree with TRBD1. This CDR3 spans 14 amino acids. Per the germline V gene, CDR1 is SGHRS and CDR2 is YFSETQ. Germline trimming cut 4 bases from V and 5 bases from J; bases unmatched to any gene: 6. DNA for the CDR3: TGCGCCAGCAGCACGGGACAGAGCAACAATGAGCAGTTCTTC. Amino acids: CASSTGQSNNEQFF. The complete variable domain, with remaining parts taken from reference TRBV5-1 and TRBJ2-1, reads KAGVTQTPRYLIKTRGQQVTLSCSPISGHRSVSWYQQTPGQGLQFLFEYFSETQRNKGNFPGRFSGRQFSNSRSEMNVSTLELGDSALYLCASSTGQSNNEQFFGPGTRLTVL.